Listed below are T cell receptor beta chains from one sample, sequenced in a study of cytomegalovirus exposure and HLA in healthy donors. Sequencing was performed with immunoSEQ multiplex PCR; in TCRdb, only in-frame clones are kept and a portion is missing. The sample consists of about 160,000 clones, 68% of them appearing once. Sequenced sample: PBMCs. The receptors shown here come from a man aged 45-65 years in good health and CMV-seronegative. Each CDR3 is given with its conserved first and last residue. The D gene is left open where the match is weak. Some rows have no size entry. The others give once, few or many, or a class for an expanded clone.

-	-	TRBV29-1	TRBJ2-1	TGCAGCGTTGAAGTGGGGCGGAGAGGCAATGAGCAGTTCTTC	CSVEVGRRGNEQFF
-	-	TRBV29-1	TRBJ2-7	TGCAGCGTAACAGTTACCCCCTACGAGCAGTACTTC	CSVTVTPYEQYF
-	-	TRBV6-5	TRBJ1-1	TGTGCCAGCAGACTTACAGCGAACACTGAAGCTTTCTTT	CASRLTANTEAFF
-	few	TRBV2	TRBJ1-2	TGTGCCAGCAATAGGGAGAGCTATGGCTACACCTTC	CASNRESYGYTF
-	-	TRBV28	TRBJ1-2	TGTGCCAGCAGTTTGAACCACAGGGTGGGCTACACCTTC	CASSLNHRVGYTF
TRBD2	-	TRBV6-5	TRBJ2-1	TGTGCCAGCAGTTACCGTACTAGCGGGGGGGCCAATGAGCAGTTCTTC	CASSYRTSGGANEQFF
TRBD1	-	TRBV10-3	TRBJ2-7	TGTGCCATCAGTGAGGGGACAGGATCCTACGAGCAGTACTTC	CAISEGTGSYEQYF
TRBD1	once	TRBV6-1	TRBJ1-2	TGTGCCAGCACTACAGGGGGCGGAATCTATGGCTACACCTTC	CASTTGGGIYGYTF
TRBD1	-	TRBV28	TRBJ1-1	TGTGCCAGCAGGACCATAGGCAGGGGGCAGATGAACACTGAAGCTTTCTTT	CASRTIGRGQMNTEAFF
TRBD2	-	TRBV10-3	TRBJ2-1	TGTGCCATCAGTGAACTAGCGGGGGGTGGCTCCTACAATGAGCAGTTCTTC	CAISELAGGGSYNEQFF
-	-	TRBV19	TRBJ1-2	TGTGCCAGTAGTATATCGGGGGGAGCCTACACCTTC	CASSISGGAYTF
-	-	TRBV10-3	TRBJ2-3	TGTGCCCCTCACCCCGGGCGGGGCTGGTTGGCAGATACGCAGTATTTT	CAPHPGRGWLADTQYF
-	once	TRBV7-2	TRBJ1-2	TGTGCCAGCAGCCGTCGCCAGGGCAGCGTCCACACCTTC	CASSRRQGSVHTF
-	-	TRBV2	TRBJ1-1	TGTGCCAGCAGTGGCACTACCCTCATGAACACTGAAGCTTTCTTT	CASSGTTLMNTEAFF
TRBD2	-	TRBV7-6	TRBJ2-3	TGTGCCAGCAGCAGAAGCGGGGGGGCCTACGCAGATACGCAGTATTTT	CASSRSGGAYADTQYF
-	-	TRBV9	TRBJ1-2	TGTGCCAGCAGCGTAACCTGGAGGAGGGCTCGTACCAACCCCGGTAGTGACTATGGCTACACCTTC	CASSVTWRRARTNPGSDYGYTF
TRBD2	-	TRBV10-3	TRBJ2-2	TGTGCCATCAGGCCCCTAGCGGGGACAAACACCGGGGAGCTGTTTTTT	CAIRPLAGTNTGELFF
-	-	TRBV5-1	TRBJ2-1	TGCGCCAGCAGCTTGGATGGGCGGGCCGGTAACAATGAGCAGTTCTTC	CASSLDGRAGNNEQFF
-	once	TRBV4-3	TRBJ1-5	TGCGCCAGCAGCTTACATGCGGCAGGGCCTAGCAATCAGCCCCAGCATTTT	CASSLHAAGPSNQPQHF
TRBD2	-	TRBV4-1	TRBJ2-7	TGCGCCAGCAGCCAATTAGGCGTCGGGGGGTACGAGCAGTACTTC	CASSQLGVGGYEQYF
-	few	TRBV11-2	TRBJ2-3	TGTGCCAGCAGCTTTTTTCCGGCCAATCGGGGGACAGATACGCAGTATTTT	CASSFFPANRGTDTQYF
-	-	TRBV19	TRBJ1-5	TGTGCCAGTAGTCCCTCCGTTCCGCCCCAGCATTTT	CASSPSVPPQHF
-	few	TRBV9	TRBJ1-5	TGTGCCAGCAGCGTAGATCAGGGCAATCAGCCCCAGCATTTT	CASSVDQGNQPQHF
-	once	TRBV18	TRBJ1-2	TGTGCCAGCTCACCCTCCGCAGGGCAAGGCTACACCTTC	CASSPSAGQGYTF
-	-	TRBV5-8	TRBJ1-2	TGTGCCAGCAGCCCGAATCGACAGACTAACTATGGCTACACCTTC	CASSPNRQTNYGYTF
-	-	TRBV9	TRBJ1-1	TGTGCCAGCAGCGTAGTGGAGGGAACCGGCACTGAAGCTTTCTTT	CASSVVEGTGTEAFF
-	-	TRBV6-5	TRBJ2-5	TGTGCCAGCAGCCGCACGGGGAGCGCACAAGAGACCCAGTACTTC	CASSRTGSAQETQYF
TRBD1	-	TRBV28	TRBJ1-5	TGTGCCAGCAGGGCCACAGGGGGATATCAGCCCCAGCATTTT	CASRATGGYQPQHF
-	-	TRBV28	TRBJ1-2	TGTGCCAGCAGTTTATTGGCAGGAACTAACTATGGCTACACCTTC	CASSLLAGTNYGYTF
TRBD2	-	TRBV7-9	TRBJ2-3	TGTGCCAGCAGCCCAGGACTAGCGGGGGGGGAATATACGCAGTATTTT	CASSPGLAGGEYTQYF
-	-	TRBV7-2	TRBJ1-1	TGTGCCAGCAGCTTACAGGGCTTCTTCACTGAAGCTTTCTTT	CASSLQGFFTEAFF
-	once	TRBV5-1	TRBJ1-1	TGCGCCAGCAGCTTGTTGGTTCCCGGCGCAGGGAACACTGAAGCTTTCTTT	CASSLLVPGAGNTEAFF
-	-	TRBV19	TRBJ1-1	TGTGCCAGTAGCTTTCGGGGCGGGGGGCTCTCGGACACTGAAGCTTTCTTT	CASSFRGGGLSDTEAFF
TRBD1	-	TRBV5-1	TRBJ2-2	TGCGCCAGCAGCTTGGAAGGGGGCCACACCGGGGAGCTGTTTTTT	CASSLEGGHTGELFF
-	-	TRBV5-4	TRBJ2-3	TGTGCCAGCAGCCCTATTGGGGCTAGTCGAGCAGATACGCAGTATTTT	CASSPIGASRADTQYF
-	-	TRBV7-2	TRBJ1-6	TGTGCCAGCAGCCCGGACAGAGGAAATTCACCCCTCCACTTT	CASSPDRGNSPLHF
-	-	TRBV4-2	TRBJ2-6	TGTGCCAGCAGCCAAGGCGGGACTCAGAGCTCTGGGGCCAACGTCCTGACTTTC	CASSQGGTQSSGANVLTF
TRBD1	-	TRBV7-2	TRBJ1-1	TGTGCCAGCAGCTTGACAGGGTCTGAAGCTTTCTTT	CASSLTGSEAFF
-	-	TRBV7-8	TRBJ2-7	TGTGCCAGCAGCTTAAGCAGGGTCTCCTACGAGCAGTACTTC	CASSLSRVSYEQYF
TRBD2	-	TRBV7-3	TRBJ2-3	TGTGCCAGCAGCTCAGAAGAACGGGGGGGCACAGATACGCAGTATTTT	CASSSEERGGTDTQYF